The TCR beta chain described here comes from a study of CD8 T cells in ankylosing spondylitis. Broader study findings: The study identified a TCR beta motif of roughly eight highly homologous variants that appeared characteristic of ankylosing spondylitis blood. Reports say disease-linked clones showed up significantly more in matched ankylosing spondylitis synovial fluid.

The germline gives CDR1 DFQATT, CDR2 SNEGSKA (reference sequence). The CDR3 has 12 residues. V was shortened by 5 bases and J by 0 bases, with 7 bases between the two germline ends. Points on this clonotype: Its antigen is undetermined.

5'-RACE, quantitative and with molecular barcodes, yielded the TCR beta libraries. TCRdb used MiXCR to reprocess the 5' RACE reads, holding one entry per CDR3 protein. This table holds around 770,000 distinct CDR3 sequences, 12% found once. The sequenced material came from blood, either unsorted or a sorted T cell fraction (not recorded which). The chain is built from TRBV20-1 and TRBJ1-1, with D unresolved. The TCR sequence derives from a male donor with ankylosing spondylitis. The CDR3 is CSAQTLNTEAFF. The CDR3 region has the DNA TGCAGTGCTCAGACCCTGAACACTGAAGCTTTCTTT.